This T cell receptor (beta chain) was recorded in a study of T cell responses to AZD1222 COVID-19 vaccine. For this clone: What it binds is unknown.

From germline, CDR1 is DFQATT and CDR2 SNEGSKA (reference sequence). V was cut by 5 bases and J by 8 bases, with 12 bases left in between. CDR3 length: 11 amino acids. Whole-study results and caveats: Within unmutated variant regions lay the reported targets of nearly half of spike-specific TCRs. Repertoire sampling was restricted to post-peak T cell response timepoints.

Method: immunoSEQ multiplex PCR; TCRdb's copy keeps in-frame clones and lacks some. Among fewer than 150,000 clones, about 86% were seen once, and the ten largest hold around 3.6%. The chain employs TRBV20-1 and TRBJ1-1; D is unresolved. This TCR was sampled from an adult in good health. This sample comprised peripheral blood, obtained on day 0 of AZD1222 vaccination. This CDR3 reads CSAPIESEAFF. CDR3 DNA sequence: TGCAGTGCTCCCATCGAAAGCGAAGCTTTCTTT.